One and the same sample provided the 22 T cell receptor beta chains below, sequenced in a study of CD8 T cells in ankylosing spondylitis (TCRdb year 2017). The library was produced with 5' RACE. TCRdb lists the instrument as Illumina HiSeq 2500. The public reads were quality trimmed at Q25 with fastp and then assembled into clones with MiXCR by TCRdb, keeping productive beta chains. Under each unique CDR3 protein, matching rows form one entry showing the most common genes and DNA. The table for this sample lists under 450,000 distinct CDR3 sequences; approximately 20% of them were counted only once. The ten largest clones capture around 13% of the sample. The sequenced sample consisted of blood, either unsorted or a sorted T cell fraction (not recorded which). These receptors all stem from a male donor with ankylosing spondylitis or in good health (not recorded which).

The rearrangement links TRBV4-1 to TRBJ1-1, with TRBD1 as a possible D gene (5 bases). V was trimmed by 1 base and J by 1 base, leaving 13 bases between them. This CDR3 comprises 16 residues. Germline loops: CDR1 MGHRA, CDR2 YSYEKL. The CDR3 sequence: CASSQGVYGTNTEAFF. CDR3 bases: TGCGCCAGCAGCCAAGGGGTGTACGGGACGAACACTGAAGCTTTCTTT.

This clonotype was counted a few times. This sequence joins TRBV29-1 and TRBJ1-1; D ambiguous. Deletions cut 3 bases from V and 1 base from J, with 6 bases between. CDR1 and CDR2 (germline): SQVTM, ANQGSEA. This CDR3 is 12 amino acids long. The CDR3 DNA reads TGCAGCGTTGATCCAAGGAACACTGAAGCTTTCTTT. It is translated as CSVDPRNTEAFF.

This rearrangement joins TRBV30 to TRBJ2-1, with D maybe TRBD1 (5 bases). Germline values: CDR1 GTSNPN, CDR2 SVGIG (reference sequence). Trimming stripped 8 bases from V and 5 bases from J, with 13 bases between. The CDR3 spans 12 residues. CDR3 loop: CAQGNLNNEQFF. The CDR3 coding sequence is TGTGCCCAGGGAAATTTGAACAATGAGCAGTTCTTC.

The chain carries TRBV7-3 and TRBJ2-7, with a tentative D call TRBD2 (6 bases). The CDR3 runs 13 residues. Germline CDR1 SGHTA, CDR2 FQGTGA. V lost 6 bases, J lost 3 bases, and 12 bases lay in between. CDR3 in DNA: TGTGCCAGCAGGGGTTCGGGAGACTACGAGCAGTACTTC. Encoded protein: CASRGSGDYEQYF.

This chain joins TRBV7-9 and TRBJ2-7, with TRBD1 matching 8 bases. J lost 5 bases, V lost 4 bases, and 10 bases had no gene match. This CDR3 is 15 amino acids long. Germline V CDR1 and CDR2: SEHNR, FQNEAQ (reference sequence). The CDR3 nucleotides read TGTGCCAGCAGCTCCACGGACAGGGCGGACGACGAGCAGTACTTC. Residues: CASSSTDRADDEQYF. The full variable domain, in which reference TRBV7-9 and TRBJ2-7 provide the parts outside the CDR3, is DTGVSQNPRHKITKRGQNVTFRCDPISEHNRLYWYRQTLGQGPEFLTYFQNEAQLEKSRLLSDRFSAERPKGSFSTLEIQRTEQGDSAMYLCASSSTDRADDEQYFGPGTRLTVT.

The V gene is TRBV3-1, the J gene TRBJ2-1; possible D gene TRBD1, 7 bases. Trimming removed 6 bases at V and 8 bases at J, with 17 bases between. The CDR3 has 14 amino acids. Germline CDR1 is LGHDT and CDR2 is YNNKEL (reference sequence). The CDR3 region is CASSLEEGADEQFF. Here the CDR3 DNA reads TGTGCCAGCAGTCTCGAGGAGGGGGCGGATGAGCAGTTCTTC.

Here the CDR3 DNA reads TGTGCCAGCAGTTCCGGGGGGCCTTGGTATGGAAATGAGCAGTTCTTC. Protein product: CASSSGGPWYGNEQFF. This chain connects TRBV6-5 to TRBJ2-1; D is possibly TRBD2 (7 bases). V dropped 4 bases and J dropped 7 bases, with 20 bases sitting between them. CDR1 is MNHEY and CDR2 is SVGAGI in the germline V gene. The CDR3 length is 16 residues.

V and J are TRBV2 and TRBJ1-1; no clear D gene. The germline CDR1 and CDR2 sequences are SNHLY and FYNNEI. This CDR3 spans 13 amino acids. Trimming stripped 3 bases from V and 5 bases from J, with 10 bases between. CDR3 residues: CASSDLFGTEAFF. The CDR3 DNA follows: TGTGCCAGCAGTGATTTGTTCGGGACTGAAGCTTTCTTT.

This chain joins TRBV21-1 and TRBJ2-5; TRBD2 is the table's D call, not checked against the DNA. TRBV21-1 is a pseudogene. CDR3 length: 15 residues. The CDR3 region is CASTAGCRTQETQYF. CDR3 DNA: TGTGCCAGCACCGCGGGATGCCGAACACAAGAGACCCAGTACTTC.

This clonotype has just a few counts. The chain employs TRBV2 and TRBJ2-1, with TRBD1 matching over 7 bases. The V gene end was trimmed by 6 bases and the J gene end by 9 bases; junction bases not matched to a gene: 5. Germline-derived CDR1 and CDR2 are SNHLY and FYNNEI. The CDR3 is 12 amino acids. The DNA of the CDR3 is TGTGCCAGCAGCGACAGGGAGAGTGAGCAGTTCTTC. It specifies CASSDRESEQFF.

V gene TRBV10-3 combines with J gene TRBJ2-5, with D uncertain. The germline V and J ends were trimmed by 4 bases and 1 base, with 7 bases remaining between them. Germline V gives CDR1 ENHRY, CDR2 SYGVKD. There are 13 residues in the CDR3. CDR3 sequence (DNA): TGTGCCATCAGTGCCGAAACCCAAGAGACCCAGTACTTC. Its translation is CAISAETQETQYF.

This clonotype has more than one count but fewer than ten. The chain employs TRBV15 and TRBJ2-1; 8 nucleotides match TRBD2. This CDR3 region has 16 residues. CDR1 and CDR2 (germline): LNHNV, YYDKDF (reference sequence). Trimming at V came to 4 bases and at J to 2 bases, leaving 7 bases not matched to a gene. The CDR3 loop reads CATSIGLAEAYNEQFF. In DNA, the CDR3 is TGTGCCACCAGCATCGGACTAGCCGAAGCCTACAATGAGCAGTTCTTC. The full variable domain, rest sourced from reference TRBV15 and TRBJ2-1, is DAMVIQNPRYQVTQFGKPVTLSCSQTLNHNVMYWYQQKSSQAPKLLFHYYDKDFNNEADTPDNFQSRRPNTSFCFLDIRSPGLGDTAMYLCATSIGLAEAYNEQFFGPGTRLTVL.

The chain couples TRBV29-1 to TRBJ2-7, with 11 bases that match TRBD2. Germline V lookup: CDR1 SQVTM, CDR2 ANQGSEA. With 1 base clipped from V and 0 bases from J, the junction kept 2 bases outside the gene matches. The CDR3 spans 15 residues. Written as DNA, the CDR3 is TGCAGCGTTGAAGTGACTAGCGGGACCTCCTACGAGCAGTACTTC. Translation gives CSVEVTSGTSYEQYF.

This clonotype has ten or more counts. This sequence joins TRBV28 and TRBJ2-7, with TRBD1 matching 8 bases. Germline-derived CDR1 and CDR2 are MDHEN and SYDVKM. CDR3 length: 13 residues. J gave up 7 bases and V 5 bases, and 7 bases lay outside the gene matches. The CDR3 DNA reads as TGTGCCAGCAGTCCGACAGGGGTGGGTGAGCAGTACTTC. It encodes CASSPTGVGEQYF.

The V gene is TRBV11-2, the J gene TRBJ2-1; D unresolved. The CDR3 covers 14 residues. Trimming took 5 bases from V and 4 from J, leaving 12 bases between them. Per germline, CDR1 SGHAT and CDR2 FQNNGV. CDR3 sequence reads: CASSPVDDYNEQFF. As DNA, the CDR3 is TGTGCCAGCAGCCCGGTTGACGATTACAATGAGCAGTTCTTC.

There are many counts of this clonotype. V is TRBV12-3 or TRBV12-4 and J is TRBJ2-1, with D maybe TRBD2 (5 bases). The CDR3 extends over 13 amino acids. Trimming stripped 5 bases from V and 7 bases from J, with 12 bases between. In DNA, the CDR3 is TGTGCCAGCAGTCCTATACTAGGGAATGAGCAGTTCTTC. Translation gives CASSPILGNEQFF.

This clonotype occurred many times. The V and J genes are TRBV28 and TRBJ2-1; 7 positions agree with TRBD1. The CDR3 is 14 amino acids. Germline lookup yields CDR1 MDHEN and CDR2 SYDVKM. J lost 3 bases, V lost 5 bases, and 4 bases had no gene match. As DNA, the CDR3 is TGTGCCAGCAGTCGGACAGGCGACTACAATGAGCAGTTCTTC. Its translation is CASSRTGDYNEQFF.

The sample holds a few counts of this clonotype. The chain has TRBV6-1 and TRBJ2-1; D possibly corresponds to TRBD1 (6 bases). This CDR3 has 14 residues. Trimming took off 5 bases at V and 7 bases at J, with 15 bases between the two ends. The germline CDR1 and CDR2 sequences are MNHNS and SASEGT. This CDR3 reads CASSTRGLWNEQFF. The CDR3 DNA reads TGTGCCAGCAGTACGAGGGGGTTGTGGAATGAGCAGTTCTTC.

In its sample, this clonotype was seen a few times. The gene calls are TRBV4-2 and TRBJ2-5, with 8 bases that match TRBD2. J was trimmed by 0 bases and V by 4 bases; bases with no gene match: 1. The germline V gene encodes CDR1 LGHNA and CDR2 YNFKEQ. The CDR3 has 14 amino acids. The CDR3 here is CASSPGLDQETQYF. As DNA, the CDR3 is TGTGCCAGCAGCCCGGGACTAGACCAAGAGACCCAGTACTTC.

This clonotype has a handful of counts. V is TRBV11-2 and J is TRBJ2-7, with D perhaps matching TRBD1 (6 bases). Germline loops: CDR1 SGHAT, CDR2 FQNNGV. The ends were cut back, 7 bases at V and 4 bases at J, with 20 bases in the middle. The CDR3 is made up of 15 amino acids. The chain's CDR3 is CASMKWGQPRYEQYF. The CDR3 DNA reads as TGTGCCAGCATGAAATGGGGGCAGCCAAGATACGAGCAGTACTTC.

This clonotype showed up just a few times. CDR3 in amino acids: CASSEIAVDIAKNIQYF. The CDR3 DNA reads TGTGCCAGCAGTGAAATTGCCGTGGACATAGCCAAAAACATTCAGTACTTC. The chain combines TRBV2 with TRBJ2-4; D might be TRBD1 (5 bases). Trimming stripped 2 bases from V and 0 bases from J, with 14 bases between. Germline CDR1 reads SNHLY; CDR2 reads FYNNEI. The CDR3 consists of 17 residues.

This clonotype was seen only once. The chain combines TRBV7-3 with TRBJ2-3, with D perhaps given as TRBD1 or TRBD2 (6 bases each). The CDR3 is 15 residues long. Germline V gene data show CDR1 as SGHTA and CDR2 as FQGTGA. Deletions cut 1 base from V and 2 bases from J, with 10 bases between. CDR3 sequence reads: CASSLIGGPTDTQYF. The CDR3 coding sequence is TGTGCCAGCAGCTTAATAGGGGGGCCCACAGATACGCAGTATTTT.